The 12 T cell receptor beta chains given below trace back to one sample, sequenced in a study of blood T cell repertoires in COVID-19 (dated by TCRdb to 2018 to 2021). The method behind the library was the immunoSEQ multiplex PCR assay. TCRdb limited this immuneACCESS table to in-frame rearrangements with V and J called. A share of clones is missing; checked studies link under half to unresolved V genes, and the rest is unexplained. The sample profile shows roughly 290,000 clones; around 89% of them were found once. The top ten clones comprise about an eighth of the sample. The sample taken for sequencing was peripheral blood. The receptors stem from a woman aged 55 to 70 with acute or convalescent COVID-19.

V and J are TRBV5-1 and TRBJ1-4; a weak D match, TRBD1 (6 bases). The CDR3 covers 14 residues. Trimming cost V 4 bases and J 8 bases, with 15 bases left between them. Looked up from germline, CDR1 is SGHRS and CDR2 is YFSETQ. Here the CDR3 reads CASSVSQGEEKLFF. Here the CDR3 DNA reads TGCGCCAGCAGCGTGTCACAGGGTGAAGAAAAACTGTTTTTT.

CDR3 nucleotides: TGTGCCAGCAGCGAGAACCGGGACAGGGTCTCTGGGGCCAACGTCCTGACTTTC. Translation: CASSENRDRVSGANVLTF. V and J are TRBV9 and TRBJ2-6; TRBD1 agrees at 9 bases. The CDR3 has 18 amino acids. Germline lookup yields CDR1 SGDLS and CDR2 YYNGEE. The J segment lost 0 bases and the V segment lost 3 bases, leaving 7 bases of the junction unmatched.

V usage is TRBV3-1 (or the pseudogene TRBV3-2) and J usage is TRBJ1-2; no firm D call. This CDR3 is 12 amino acids long. Per the germline V gene, CDR1 is LGHDT and CDR2 is YNNKEL (reference sequence). V was shortened by 4 bases and J by 7 bases, with 10 bases between the two germline ends. The CDR3 bases are TGTGCCAGCAGCCGATACAGAAGTGGCTACACCTTC. Its protein product is CASSRYRSGYTF.

The chain uses TRBV7-2 and TRBJ2-5; D possibly corresponds to TRBD2 (7 bases). Trimming left V 1 base short and J 5 bases short, with 14 bases between. Germline V gives CDR1 SGHTA, CDR2 FQGNSA. The CDR3 length is 15 residues. The DNA of the CDR3 is TGTGCCAGCAGCTTAGGGGAGGGGGGGTTCGAGACCCAGTACTTC. Amino acids: CASSLGEGGFETQYF.

The rearrangement uses TRBV28 and TRBJ2-5, with 8 positions matching TRBD2. With 6 bases clipped from V and 5 bases from J, the junction kept 11 bases outside the gene matches. This CDR3 region has 15 residues. Per germline, CDR1 MDHEN and CDR2 SYDVKM. The CDR3 sequence: CASSLIKSGGETQYF. Written as DNA, the CDR3 is TGTGCCAGCAGCCTAATAAAATCGGGGGGGGAGACCCAGTACTTC.

The rearrangement joins TRBV7-9 to TRBJ1-1; 8 bases match TRBD1. This CDR3 is built from 12 residues. Trimming at V came to 7 bases and at J to 7 bases, leaving 5 bases not matched to a gene. Germline loops: CDR1 SEHNR, CDR2 FQNEAQ (reference sequence). CDR3 loop: CASIRGQGEAFF. The CDR3 region has the DNA TGTGCCAGCATCCGAGGACAGGGTGAAGCTTTCTTT.

The J gene is TRBJ2-7, the V gene TRBV19; D gene unclear. CDR1 and CDR2 from the germline V gene are LNHDA and SQIVND (reference sequence). CDR3 size: 14 residues. V lost 3 bases and J 3 bases, leaving 12 bases between the germline ends. The CDR3 sequence: CASSMKEQYYEQYF. The CDR3 DNA reads as TGTGCCAGTAGTATGAAAGAACAGTACTACGAGCAGTACTTC.

The chain combines TRBV7-8 with TRBJ1-5; 9 nucleotides match TRBD1. The CDR3 is 17 amino acids. Germline assignment: CDR1 SGHVS and CDR2 FQNEAQ. V gave up 2 bases and J gave up 3 bases; unmatched junction bases: 8. CDR3: CASSLQIGTGNNQPQHF. DNA for the CDR3: TGTGCCAGCAGCTTACAAATTGGGACAGGGAACAATCAGCCCCAGCATTTT.

The V gene is TRBV6-2 or TRBV6-3, the J gene TRBJ1-5, with D maybe TRBD1 (5 bases). This CDR3 contains 15 residues. V lost 7 bases to trimming and J lost 3 bases, with 16 bases between them. Germline values: CDR1 MNHEY, CDR2 SVGEGT. The CDR3 loop is CASTPEGASNQPQHF. CDR3 DNA: TGTGCCAGCACCCCCGAAGGGGCTTCCAATCAGCCCCAGCATTTT.

This clone was detected once. The chain links TRBV9 to TRBJ2-5; TRBD2 matches at 8 bases. Germline V lookup: CDR1 SGDLS, CDR2 YYNGEE. There are 17 residues in the CDR3. The V and J ends lost 0 bases and 1 base, in that order; junction bases with no gene match: 8. CDR3 in DNA: TGTGCCAGCAGCGTAGGAAGGGGAGCGGGGGCCCAAGAGACCCAGTACTTC. Its translation: CASSVGRGAGAQETQYF.

The chain joins TRBV6-4 to TRBJ2-1; 15 positions match TRBD2. CDR1 MRHNA and CDR2 SNTAGT come from the germline V gene. The CDR3 loop spans 17 amino acids. After removal of 7 bases from V and 2 bases from J, the junction contained 6 bases not matched to a gene. The CDR3 DNA follows: TGTGCCAGCAACCGGACTAGCGGGAGGGCCCCCTACAATGAGCAGTTCTTC. Protein product: CASNRTSGRAPYNEQFF.

The chain links TRBV6-5 to TRBJ1-1, with TRBD1 matching 8 bases. Germline loops: CDR1 MNHEY, CDR2 SVGAGI. The CDR3 runs 13 residues. Trimming removed 7 bases from V and 1 base from J; junction bases left unmatched: 2. CDR3 in amino acids: CASIGTGNTEAFF. The CDR3 bases are TGTGCCAGCATCGGGACAGGGAACACTGAAGCTTTCTTT.